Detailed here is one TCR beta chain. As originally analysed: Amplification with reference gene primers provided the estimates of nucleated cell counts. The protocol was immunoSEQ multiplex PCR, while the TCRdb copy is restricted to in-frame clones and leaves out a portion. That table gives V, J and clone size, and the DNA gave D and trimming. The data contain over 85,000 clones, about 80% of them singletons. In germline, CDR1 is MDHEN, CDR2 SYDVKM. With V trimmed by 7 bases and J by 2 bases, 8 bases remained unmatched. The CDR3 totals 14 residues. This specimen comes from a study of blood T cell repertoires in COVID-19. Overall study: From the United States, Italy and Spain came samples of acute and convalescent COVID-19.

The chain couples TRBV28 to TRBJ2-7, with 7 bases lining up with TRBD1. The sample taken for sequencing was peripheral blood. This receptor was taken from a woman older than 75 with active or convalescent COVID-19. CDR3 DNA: TGTGCCAGCATTTATGGCAGGGGGACCTACGAGCAGTACTTC. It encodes CASIYGRGTYEQYF.